This T cell receptor beta chain was recovered during a study of a mutant IDH1 vaccine in newly diagnosed glioma. The overall study: Previous treatment comprised radiotherapy, temozolomide, or both, mostly both. Study-level points and caveats: Pseudoprogression seemed unlinked to shifts in top peripheral T cell clonotypes.

Comment on this clone: Its antigen is unknown.

Time point defined: week 5, during vaccination. Vaccination comprised doses that each held 300 ug of mutant IDH1 20-mer peptide, plus topical imiquimod. TCRdb's copy holds only in-frame clones and misses some; the assay was immunoSEQ multiplex PCR. The sample records approximately 51,000 clones, about three quarters being singletons. The J segment lost 1 base and the V segment lost 4 bases, leaving 10 bases of the junction unmatched. Germline lookup yields CDR1 SGDLS and CDR2 YYNGEE. The CDR3 runs 17 residues. Here the sequenced sample was PBMCs, taken from a glioma patient whose treatment included an IDH1 peptide vaccine. The TCR sequence derives from a woman between 40 and 50 years old with glioma. This chain connects TRBV9 to TRBJ2-5; TRBD2 matches 10 bases. CDR3 in amino acids: CASSPGGSGGRQETQYF. The CDR3 nucleotides are TGTGCCAGCAGCCCAGGGGGTAGCGGGGGGCGCCAAGAGACCCAGTACTTC.